This TCR beta chain is drawn from a study of cytomegalovirus exposure and HLA in healthy donors. Primers: 60 Vbeta forward and 13 Jbeta reverse. Only in-frame clones appear in the TCRdb table, and some are missing; sequencing was by immunoSEQ multiplex PCR. Of 210,000 or so clones listed, roughly 88% are singletons. The length of the CDR3 is 15 residues. V lost 4 bases to trimming and J lost 1 base; unmatched junction nucleotides: 5. Germline V gives CDR1 SGDLS, CDR2 YYNGEE. The sequenced sample was PBMCs. V gene TRBV9 combines with J gene TRBJ2-3, with 8 bases fitting TRBD1. The receptor's source is a boy aged 2 to 10 in good health and CMV-seronegative. The CDR3 nucleotides are TGTGCCAGCAGCCCCCAGACAGGGGGCACAGATACGCAGTATTTT. Its translation: CASSPQTGGTDTQYF. Full variable domain (missing parts from reference TRBV9 and TRBJ2-3): DSGVTQTPKHLITATGQRVTLRCSPRSGDLSVYWYQQSLDQGLQFLIQYYNGEERAKGNILERFSAQQFPDLHSELNLSSLELGDSALYFCASSPQTGGTDTQYFGPGTRLTVL.